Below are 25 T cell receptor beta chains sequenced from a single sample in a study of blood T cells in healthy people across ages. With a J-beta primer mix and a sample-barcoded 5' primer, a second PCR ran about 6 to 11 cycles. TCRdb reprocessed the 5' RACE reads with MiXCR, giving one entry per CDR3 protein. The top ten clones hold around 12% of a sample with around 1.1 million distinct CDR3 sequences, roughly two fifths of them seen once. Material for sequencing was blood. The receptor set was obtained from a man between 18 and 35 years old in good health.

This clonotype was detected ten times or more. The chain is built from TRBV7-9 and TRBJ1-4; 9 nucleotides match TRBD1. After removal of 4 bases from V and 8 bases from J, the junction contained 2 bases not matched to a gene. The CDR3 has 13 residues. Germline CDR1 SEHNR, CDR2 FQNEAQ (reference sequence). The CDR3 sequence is CASSSDRGEKLFF. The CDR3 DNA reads TGTGCCAGCAGCTCGGACAGGGGAGAAAAACTGTTTTTT.

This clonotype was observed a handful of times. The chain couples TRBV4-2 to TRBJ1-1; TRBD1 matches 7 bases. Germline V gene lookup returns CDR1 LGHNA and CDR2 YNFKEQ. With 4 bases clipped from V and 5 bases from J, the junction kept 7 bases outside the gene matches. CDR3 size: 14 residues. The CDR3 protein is CASSPSPGGTEAFF. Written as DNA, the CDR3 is TGTGCCAGCAGCCCCAGTCCAGGGGGGACTGAAGCTTTCTTT.

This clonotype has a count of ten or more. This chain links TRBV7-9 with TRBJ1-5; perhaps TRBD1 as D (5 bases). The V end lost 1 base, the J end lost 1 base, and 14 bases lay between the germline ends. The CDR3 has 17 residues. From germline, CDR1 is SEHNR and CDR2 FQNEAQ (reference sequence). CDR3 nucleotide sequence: TGTGCCAGCAGCTTAGTTCGTCCAGGGCGAAGCAATCAGCCCCAGCATTTT. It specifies CASSLVRPGRSNQPQHF.

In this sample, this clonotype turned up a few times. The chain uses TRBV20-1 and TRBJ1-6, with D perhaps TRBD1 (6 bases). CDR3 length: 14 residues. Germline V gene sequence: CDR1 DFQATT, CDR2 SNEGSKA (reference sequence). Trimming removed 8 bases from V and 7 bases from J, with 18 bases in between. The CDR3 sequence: CSSNPPGVNSPLHF. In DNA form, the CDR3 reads TGCAGTTCTAACCCCCCAGGGGTGAATTCACCCCTCCACTTT.

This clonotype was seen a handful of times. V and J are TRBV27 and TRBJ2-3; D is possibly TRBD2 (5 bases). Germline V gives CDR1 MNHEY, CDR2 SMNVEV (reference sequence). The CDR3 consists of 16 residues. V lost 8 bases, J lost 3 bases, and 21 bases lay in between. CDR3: CASCPLGERITDTQYF. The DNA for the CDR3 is TGTGCCAGCTGTCCACTTGGGGAGCGGATAACAGATACGCAGTATTTT.

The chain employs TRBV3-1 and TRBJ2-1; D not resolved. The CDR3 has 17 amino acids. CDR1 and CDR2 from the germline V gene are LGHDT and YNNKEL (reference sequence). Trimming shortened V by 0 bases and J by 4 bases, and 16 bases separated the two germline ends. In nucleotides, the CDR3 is TGTGCCAGCAGCCAAGAGTATAGGCCCTCTTTTTACAATGAGCAGTTCTTC. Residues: CASSQEYRPSFYNEQFF.

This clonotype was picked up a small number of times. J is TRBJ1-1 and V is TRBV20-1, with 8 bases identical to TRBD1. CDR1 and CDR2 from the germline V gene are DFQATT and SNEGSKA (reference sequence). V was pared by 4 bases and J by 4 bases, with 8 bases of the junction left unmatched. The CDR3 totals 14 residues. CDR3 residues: CSAKTQGASTEAFF. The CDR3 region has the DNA TGCAGTGCTAAGACGCAGGGGGCTAGCACTGAAGCTTTCTTT.

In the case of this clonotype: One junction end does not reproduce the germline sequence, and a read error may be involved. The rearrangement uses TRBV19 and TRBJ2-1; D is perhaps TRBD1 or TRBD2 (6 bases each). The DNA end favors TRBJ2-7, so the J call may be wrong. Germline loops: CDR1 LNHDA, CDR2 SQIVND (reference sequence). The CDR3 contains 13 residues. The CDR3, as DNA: TGTGCCAGTAGTCAGTGGGGGGCCTATGAGCAGTACTTC. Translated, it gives CASSQWGAYEQYF.

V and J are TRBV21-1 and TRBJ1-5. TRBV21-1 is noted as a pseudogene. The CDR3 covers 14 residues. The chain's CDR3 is CASRSTLSNQPQHF. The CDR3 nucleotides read TGTGCCAGCAGGTCGACCCTTAGCAATCAGCCCCAGCATTTT.

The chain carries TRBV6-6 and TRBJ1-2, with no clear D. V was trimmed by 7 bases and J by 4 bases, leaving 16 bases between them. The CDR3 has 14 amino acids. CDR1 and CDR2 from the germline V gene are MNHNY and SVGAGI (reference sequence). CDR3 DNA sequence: TGTGCCAGCAAGAAGCAGGACTCGCTCTATGGCTACACCTTC. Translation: CASKKQDSLYGYTF.

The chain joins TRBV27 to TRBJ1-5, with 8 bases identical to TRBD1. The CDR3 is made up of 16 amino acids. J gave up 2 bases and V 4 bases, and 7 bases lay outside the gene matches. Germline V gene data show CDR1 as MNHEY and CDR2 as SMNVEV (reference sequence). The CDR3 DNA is TGTGCCAGCAGTTCAACAGGGACAGGCGGCAATCAGCCCCAGCATTTT. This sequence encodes CASSSTGTGGNQPQHF.

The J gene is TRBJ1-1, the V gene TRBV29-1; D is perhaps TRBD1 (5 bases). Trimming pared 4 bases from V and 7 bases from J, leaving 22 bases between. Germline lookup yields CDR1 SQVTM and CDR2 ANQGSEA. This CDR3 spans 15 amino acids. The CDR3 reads CSVVAADSRGYEAFF. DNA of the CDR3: TGCAGCGTTGTCGCGGCGGATTCCCGGGGGTATGAAGCTTTCTTT. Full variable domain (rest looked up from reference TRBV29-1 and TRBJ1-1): SAVISQKPSRDICQRGTSLTIQCQVDSQVTMMFWYRQQPGQSLTLIATANQGSEATYESGFVIDKFPISRPNLTFSTLTVSNMSPEDSSIYLCSVVAADSRGYEAFFGQGTRLTVV.

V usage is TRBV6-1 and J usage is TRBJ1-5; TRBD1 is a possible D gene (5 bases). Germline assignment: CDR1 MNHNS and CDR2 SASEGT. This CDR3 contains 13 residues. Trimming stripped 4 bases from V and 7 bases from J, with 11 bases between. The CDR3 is CASSAAREQPQHF. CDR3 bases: TGTGCCAGCAGTGCTGCCAGGGAGCAGCCCCAGCATTTT.

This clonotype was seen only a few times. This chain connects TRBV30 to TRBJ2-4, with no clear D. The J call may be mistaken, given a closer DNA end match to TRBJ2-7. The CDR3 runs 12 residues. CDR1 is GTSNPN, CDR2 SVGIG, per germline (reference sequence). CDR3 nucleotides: TGTGCCTGGAGTTACGGAGCTTACGAGCAGTACTTC. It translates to CAWSYGAYEQYF.

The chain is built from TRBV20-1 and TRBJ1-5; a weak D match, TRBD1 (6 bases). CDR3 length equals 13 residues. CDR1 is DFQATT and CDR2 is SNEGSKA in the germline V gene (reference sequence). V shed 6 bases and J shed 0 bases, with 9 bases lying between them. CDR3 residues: CSAKDSSNQPQHF. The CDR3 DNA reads TGCAGTGCGAAGGACAGTAGCAATCAGCCCCAGCATTTT.

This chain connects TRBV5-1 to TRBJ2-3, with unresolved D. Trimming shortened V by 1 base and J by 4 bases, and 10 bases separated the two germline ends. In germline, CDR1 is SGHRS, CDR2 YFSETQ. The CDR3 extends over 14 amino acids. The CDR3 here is CASSLSPEADTQYF. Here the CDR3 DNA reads TGCGCCAGCAGCTTGAGTCCCGAAGCAGATACGCAGTATTTT.

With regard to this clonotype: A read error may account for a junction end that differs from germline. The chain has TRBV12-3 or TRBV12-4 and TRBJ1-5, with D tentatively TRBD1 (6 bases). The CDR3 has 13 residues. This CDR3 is CAGRGRGNQPQHF. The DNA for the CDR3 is TGTGCCGGCAGGGGTAGGGGGAATCAGCCCCAGCATTTT.

The CDR3 region is CASRPGGPNGYEQYF. CDR3 nucleotide sequence: TGTGCCAGCCGCCCCGGGGGCCCTAACGGTTACGAGCAGTACTTC. This chain links TRBV6-5 with TRBJ2-7, with D perhaps assigned TRBD1 or TRBD2 (6 bases each). Germline V gives CDR1 MNHEY, CDR2 SVGAGI. CDR3 length equals 15 residues. Trimming stripped 8 bases from V and 4 bases from J, with 21 bases between.

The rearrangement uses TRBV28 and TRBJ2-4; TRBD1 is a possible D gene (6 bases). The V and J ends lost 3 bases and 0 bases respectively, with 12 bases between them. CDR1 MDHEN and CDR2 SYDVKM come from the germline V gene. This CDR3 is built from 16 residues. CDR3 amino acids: CASSFQGTAAKNIQYF. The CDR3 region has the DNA TGTGCCAGCAGTTTCCAGGGGACGGCAGCCAAAAACATTCAGTACTTC.

Written as DNA, the CDR3 is TGTGCCAGCAGCCCCGGGACTAGGATTAGGACCCAGTACTTC. Protein product: CASSPGTRIRTQYF. The chain couples TRBV27 to TRBJ2-5; 8 nucleotides match TRBD2. The CDR3 spans 14 residues. Trimming took 6 bases from V and 7 from J; bases not matched to a gene: 10. Germline-derived CDR1 and CDR2 are MNHEY and SMNVEV (reference sequence).

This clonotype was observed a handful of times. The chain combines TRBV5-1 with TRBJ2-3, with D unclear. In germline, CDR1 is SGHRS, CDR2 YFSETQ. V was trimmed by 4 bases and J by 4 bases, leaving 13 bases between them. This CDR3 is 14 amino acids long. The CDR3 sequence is CASSQIGSPDTQYF. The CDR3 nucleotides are TGCGCCAGCAGCCAAATTGGTTCCCCAGATACGCAGTATTTT.

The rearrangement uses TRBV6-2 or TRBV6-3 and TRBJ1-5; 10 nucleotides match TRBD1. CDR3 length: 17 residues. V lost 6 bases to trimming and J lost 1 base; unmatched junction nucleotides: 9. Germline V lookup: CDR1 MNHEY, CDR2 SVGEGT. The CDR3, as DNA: TGTGCCAGCAGGAACCCGGACAGGGGGGGGAGCAATCAGCCCCAGCATTTT. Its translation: CASRNPDRGGSNQPQHF.

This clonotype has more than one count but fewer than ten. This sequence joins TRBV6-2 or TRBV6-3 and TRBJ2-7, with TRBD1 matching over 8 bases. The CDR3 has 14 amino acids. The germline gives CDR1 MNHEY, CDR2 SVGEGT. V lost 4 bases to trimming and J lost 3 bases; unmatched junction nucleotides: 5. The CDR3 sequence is CASSFAGTGYEQYF. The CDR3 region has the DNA TGTGCCAGCAGTTTTGCCGGGACAGGCTACGAGCAGTACTTC.

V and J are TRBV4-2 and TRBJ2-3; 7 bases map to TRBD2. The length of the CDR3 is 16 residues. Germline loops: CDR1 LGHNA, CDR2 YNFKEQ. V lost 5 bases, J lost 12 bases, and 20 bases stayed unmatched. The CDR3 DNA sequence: TGTGCCAGCAGCGTCAGCGCAGCGGGGAGGCCGAGTAATCAGTATTTT. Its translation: CASSVSAAGRPSNQYF.

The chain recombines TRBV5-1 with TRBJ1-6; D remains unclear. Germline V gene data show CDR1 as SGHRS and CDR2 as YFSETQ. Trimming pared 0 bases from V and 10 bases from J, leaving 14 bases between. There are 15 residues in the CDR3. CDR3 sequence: CASSLAAAISSPLHF. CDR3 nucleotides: TGCGCCAGCAGCTTGGCGGCAGCCATCTCCTCACCCCTCCACTTT.